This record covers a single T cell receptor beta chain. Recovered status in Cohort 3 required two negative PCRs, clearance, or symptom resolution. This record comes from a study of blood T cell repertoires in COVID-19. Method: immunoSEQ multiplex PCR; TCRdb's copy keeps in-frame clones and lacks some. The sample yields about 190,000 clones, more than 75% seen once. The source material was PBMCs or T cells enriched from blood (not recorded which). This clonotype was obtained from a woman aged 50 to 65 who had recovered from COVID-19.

The CDR3 region has the DNA TGTGCCAGCAGGGGCGCCCGACAGGGGTTCAATGAAAAACTGTTTTTT. This gives the protein CASRGARQGFNEKLFF. V and J are TRBV28 and TRBJ1-4, with 8 bases matching TRBD1. CDR1 is MDHEN and CDR2 is SYDVKM in the germline V gene. The CDR3 has 16 amino acids. With 6 bases clipped from V and 5 bases from J, the junction kept 11 bases outside the gene matches.